Given below is one T cell receptor (beta chain) in context. What it binds is unknown. The data originate from a study of CD8+CD57+ T cells in acquired aplastic anemia. About the research overall: Sorted CD4+ and CD8+ cells gave an average of about 3 ug of DNA.

Findings and limits, study-wide: Some 28 CD8+ CDR3 sequences occurred in both the patients and the controls.

The study profiled TCR beta VDJ and CDR3 using genomic DNA as template. TCRdb reanalysed the reads using MiXCR and keeps one entry per CDR3 protein. The data contain 200,000 or so distinct CDR3 sequences, over 55% of them seen just once; the ten biggest clones take up roughly 53%. V trimming: 5 bases; J trimming: 10 bases; junction bases outside the gene matches: 8. The length of the CDR3 is 14 residues. Germline V gene data show CDR1 as SGHVS and CDR2 as FNYEAQ. Before being chosen for sequencing, patients had shown CD8+CD57+ cell expansion by flow cytometry. Acquired aplastic anemia of severe grade affected all patients. Among the patients, none had received any therapy at the time of blood sampling.

V and J are TRBV7-6 and TRBJ1-6; 7 bases are shared with TRBD1. The sequencing sample was made of sorted CD4+, CD8+, or CD8+CD57+ T cells (not recorded which) from PBMCs. The sequence was obtained from a human donor with aplastic anemia. The CDR3 DNA reads as TGTGCCAGCAGCCCCCGGACAGGAACCTCACCCCTCCACTTT. This translates into CASSPRTGTSPLHF.